This passage covers 3 T cell receptor beta chains from one sample sequenced in a study of blood T cells in healthy people across ages. A sample-barcoded 5' primer and a J-beta primer mix were used in a second PCR of about 6 to 11 cycles. TCRdb reanalysed the 5' RACE reads using MiXCR and keeps one entry per CDR3 protein. The sample yields 780,000 or so distinct CDR3 sequences, 56% seen once. The sequencing input was blood. The receptor set was obtained from a man aged 35 to 55 in good health.

This clonotype was observed a few times. In DNA, the CDR3 is TGCAGTGCTTCCCTCCTTGCGGGTGAGAGACAGACCCAGTACTTC. It translates to CSASLLAGERQTQYF. The chain links TRBV20-1 to TRBJ2-5, with a weak D call TRBD2 (5 bases). CDR3 size: 15 residues. The germline V and J ends were trimmed by 5 bases and 6 bases, with 22 bases remaining between them. Germline V gene data show CDR1 as DFQATT and CDR2 as SNEGSKA (reference sequence).

This clonotype was found a few times. The chain uses TRBV27 and TRBJ2-3; 11 bases fit TRBD1. J gave up 3 bases and V 4 bases, and 9 bases lay outside the gene matches. There are 17 residues in the CDR3. Germline assignment: CDR1 MNHEY and CDR2 SMNVEV (reference sequence). For the CDR3, the DNA is TGTGCCAGCAGTTCCCTCCGGACAGGGGGCAGGACAGATACGCAGTATTTT. Translated, it gives CASSSLRTGGRTDTQYF.

About this clonotype: One end of the junction is discordant with germline, which a read error may explain. The V call is TRBV7-2, the J call TRBJ2-7, with D possibly matching TRBD2 (6 bases). The CDR3 contains 13 residues. CDR1 SGHTA and CDR2 FQGNSA come from the germline V gene. This CDR3 reads CACSLAGEVEQYF. DNA of the CDR3: TGTGCCTGCAGCTTGGCCGGGGAGGTCGAGCAGTACTTC.